This T cell receptor (beta chain) appears in the sequencing data of a study of T cell repertoires in aging, cancer and after chemotherapy. Study-wide results and limits: Median generation probability rose over the chemotherapy interval in each cancer cohort, suggesting rebound thymic output.

Multiplex touch-down PCR with TRB-A/B primers amplified rearranged V-D-J TRB sequences. TCRdb reprocessed the multiplex PCR reads via MiXCR and lists one record per CDR3 protein. The sample holds 9,500 to 13,000 distinct CDR3 sequences; 25% to 30% are singletons and the top ten take about 1.2%. Germline V gene data show CDR1 as MNHEY and CDR2 as SMNVEV (reference sequence). The ends were cut back, 4 bases at V and 4 bases at J, with 21 bases in the middle. The CDR3 contains 17 residues. The template was genomic DNA from peripheral blood, not RNA. A remark on this clonotype: Its antigen is still unknown.

The receptor was isolated from a human donor in good health. Input material: blood. The chain combines TRBV27 with TRBJ2-3; TRBD2 is a possible D gene (5 bases). CDR3 coding DNA: TGTGCCAGCAGTTCCCCATATGCGCTAAGCGGCGCAGATACGCAGTATTTT. Protein product: CASSSPYALSGADTQYF.